The TCR beta chain described here comes from a study of blood T cell repertoires in COVID-19. Background on the study: Italy, Spain and the United States were the sources of the convalescent and acute COVID-19 samples.

Sequencing used immunoSEQ multiplex PCR; TCRdb keeps in-frame clones, though not all of them. The table has 70,000 or so clones, around nine tenths seen once. V trimming: 5 bases; J trimming: 0 bases; junction bases outside the gene matches: 13. The germline V gene encodes CDR1 MNHNY and CDR2 SVGAGI (reference sequence). This CDR3 contains 18 residues. This sequence originates from a woman at least 80 years old with active or convalescent COVID-19. This rearrangement joins TRBV6-6 to TRBJ2-7; TRBD1 matches at 10 bases. Sequencing used peripheral blood. CDR3 residues: CASSLTGTGASSSYEQYF. The CDR3 coding sequence is TGTGCCAGCAGTCTGACTGGGACAGGGGCATCAAGCTCCTACGAGCAGTACTTC.